The 25 T cell receptor beta chains listed next were all sequenced from one sample in a study of blood T cell repertoires in COVID-19. Assay: immunoSEQ multiplex PCR; the TCRdb copy retains only in-frame clones and omits some. This table has about 670,000 clones, 75% to 90% appearing once. The material sequenced was peripheral blood. The receptors were sampled from a woman in her late teens or twenties with acute or convalescent COVID-19.

The rearrangement joins TRBV19 to TRBJ1-3; a weak D match, TRBD1 (6 bases). The length of the CDR3 is 15 residues. Germline CDR1 and CDR2: LNHDA and SQIVND (reference sequence). V dropped 3 bases and J dropped 3 bases, with 12 bases sitting between them. CDR3 bases: TGTGCCAGTAGTATTGAAGGGGGAAGTGGAAACACCATATATTTT. Translated: CASSIEGGSGNTIYF.

The chain joins TRBV19 to TRBJ1-2; D is perhaps TRBD1 (6 bases). Germline CDR1 LNHDA, CDR2 SQIVND (reference sequence). The V end was cut by 3 bases, the J end by 5 bases, with 10 bases between. The CDR3 is made up of 13 amino acids. CDR3 region: CASSIDRRYGYTF. The CDR3 DNA sequence: TGTGCCAGTAGTATCGACAGGAGGTATGGCTACACCTTC.

The chain has TRBV10-3 and TRBJ2-1, with D perhaps matching TRBD1 (5 bases). CDR1 is ENHRY and CDR2 is SYGVKD in the germline V gene. The CDR3 is 15 residues long. The CDR3 sequence is CTPWMFENGANEQFF. In nucleotides, the CDR3 is TGTACCCCATGGATGTTTGAAAATGGGGCAAATGAGCAGTTCTTC.

This clone was detected only once. The chain uses TRBV4-3 and TRBJ2-2; D possibly corresponds to TRBD1 (5 bases). This CDR3 is built from 14 residues. Trimming cost V 0 bases and J 9 bases, with 11 bases left between them. Germline CDR1 reads LGHNA; CDR2 reads YSLEER. The CDR3 sequence is CASSQEGTGRELFF. For the CDR3, the DNA is TGCGCCAGCAGCCAAGAAGGAACAGGTCGGGAGCTGTTTTTT.

V gene TRBV3-1 (or the pseudogene TRBV3-2) combines with J gene TRBJ1-5; D not certain. The CDR3 covers 12 residues. Trimming left V 1 base short and J 12 bases short, with 10 bases between. The germline gives CDR1 LGHDT, CDR2 YNNKEL (reference sequence). The CDR3 DNA reads TGTGCCAGCAGCCAAGCCCCCACTCGCCAGCATTTT. The encoded protein is CASSQAPTRQHF.

The chain carries TRBV4-1 and TRBJ1-5, with TRBD1 as a possible D gene (6 bases). The CDR3 contains 16 residues. The V end lost 5 bases, the J end lost 0 bases, and 14 bases lay between the germline ends. CDR1 is MGHRA and CDR2 is YSYEKL in the germline V gene. CDR3 sequence reads: CASSGYQGYSNQPQHF. CDR3 DNA sequence: TGCGCCAGCAGCGGATACCAGGGGTATAGCAATCAGCCCCAGCATTTT.

This chain links TRBV4-3 with TRBJ2-7; possible D gene TRBD1, 5 bases. With 0 bases removed from V and 4 bases from J, the gap between germline ends came to 19 bases. The germline gives CDR1 LGHNA, CDR2 YSLEER. This CDR3 has 17 residues. The CDR3 bases are TGCGCCAGCAGCCAAGATGCCCCCCGAGGACACATATACGAGCAGTACTTC. Its translation is CASSQDAPRGHIYEQYF.

This chain connects TRBV7-9 to TRBJ1-3, with D tentatively TRBD1 (6 bases). Germline assignment: CDR1 SEHNR and CDR2 FQNEAQ (reference sequence). The CDR3 length is 16 residues. V was clipped by 6 bases and J by 0 bases, with 15 bases between them. The CDR3 nucleotides read TGTGCCAGCAGAAGCCGGACAGACCTCTCTGGAAACACCATATATTTT. Translating it yields CASRSRTDLSGNTIYF. The full variable domain, its missing parts supplied by reference TRBV7-9 and TRBJ1-3, is DTGVSQNPRHKITKRGQNVTFRCDPISEHNRLYWYRQTLGQGPEFLTYFQNEAQLEKSRLLSDRFSAERPKGSFSTLEIQRTEQGDSAMYLCASRSRTDLSGNTIYFGEGSWLTVV.

This clone has only one observation. The gene calls are TRBV5-3 and TRBJ2-7; 10 nucleotides match TRBD2. TRBV5-3 is an ORF; its function is uncertain. The CDR3 extends over 15 amino acids. J was trimmed by 3 bases and V by 0 bases; bases with no gene match: 3. CDR3: CARSLELAGNYEQYF. DNA of the CDR3: TGTGCCAGAAGCTTGGAACTAGCGGGGAACTACGAGCAGTACTTC.

This sequence joins TRBV30 and TRBJ1-1, with 8 bases aligning to TRBD1. Germline CDR1 and CDR2: GTSNPN and SVGIG (reference sequence). V lost 8 bases and J lost 4; bases outside the gene matches: 3. CDR3 length: 11 amino acids. The CDR3 DNA sequence: TGTGCCGGCACAGGGGGCACTGAAGCTTTCTTT. This gives the protein CAGTGGTEAFF.

This clone was recorded a few times. This chain joins TRBV6-4 and TRBJ1-4; possibly TRBD1 for D (5 bases). Trimming removed 7 bases from V and 1 base from J, with 13 bases in between. Germline CDR1 MRHNA, CDR2 SNTAGT. The CDR3 sequence is 15 residues long. DNA of the CDR3: TGTGCCAGCACTCCGTCGGGGGGAACTAATGAAAAACTGTTTTTT. Translated, it gives CASTPSGGTNEKLFF.

This clone appeared a few times. V and J are TRBV2 and TRBJ1-1, with a possible D match to TRBD1 (6 bases). The germline V gene has CDR1 SNHLY and CDR2 FYNNEI. The ends were cut back, 4 bases at V and 1 base at J, with 10 bases in the middle. This CDR3 has 14 residues. CDR3 amino acids: CASSGGQGNTEAFF. The CDR3 nucleotides are TGTGCCAGCAGTGGGGGGCAGGGGAACACTGAAGCTTTCTTT. Filled out from reference TRBV2 and TRBJ1-1, the complete variable domain reads EPEVTQTPSHQVTQMGQEVILRCVPISNHLYFYWYRQILGQKVEFLVSFYNNEISEKSEIFDDQFSVERPDGSNFTLKIRSTKLEDSAMYFCASSGGQGNTEAFFGQGTRLTVV.

CDR3 nucleotide sequence: TGTGCCAGTAGTATCATCCCGGAGGAGAGCTATGGCTACACCTTC. It translates to CASSIIPEESYGYTF. V gene TRBV19 combines with J gene TRBJ1-2; D not certain. Germline assignment: CDR1 LNHDA and CDR2 SQIVND (reference sequence). The CDR3 is 15 amino acids. Between the trimmed V and J ends, which lost 3 bases and 4 bases, there was a span of 15 bases. Complete variable domain (other parts from reference TRBV19 and TRBJ1-2): DGGITQSPKYLFRKEGQNVTLSCEQNLNHDAMYWYRQDPGQGLRLIYYSQIVNDFQKGDIAEGYSVSREKKESFPLTVTSAQKNPTAFYLCASSIIPEESYGYTFGSGTRLTVV.

This clone turned up a few times. The chain has TRBV11-2 and TRBJ2-7; 7 bases are shared with TRBD1. Trimming took 3 bases from V and 3 from J; bases not matched to a gene: 8. Germline lookup yields CDR1 SGHAT and CDR2 FQNNGV. This CDR3 is 15 amino acids long. The CDR3 sequence: CASSLATGAHYEQYF. CDR3 in DNA: TGTGCCAGCAGCTTGGCAACAGGGGCCCACTACGAGCAGTACTTC.

V is TRBV5-4 and J is TRBJ2-1; TRBD2 aligns across 13 bases. This CDR3 comprises 15 residues. V lost 5 bases to trimming and J lost 9 bases; unmatched junction nucleotides: 8. Germline lookup yields CDR1 SGHNT and CDR2 YYREEE (reference sequence). CDR3 residues: CASRSLAGGPGEQFF. CDR3 coding DNA: TGTGCCAGCAGATCACTAGCGGGGGGGCCCGGTGAGCAGTTCTTC.

The V call is TRBV27, the J call TRBJ1-1; TRBD1 matches at 7 bases. Germline values: CDR1 MNHEY, CDR2 SMNVEV (reference sequence). V shed 2 bases, J shed 0 bases, and the junction held 3 bases outside the gene matches. The CDR3 length is 15 residues. As DNA, the CDR3 is TGTGCCAGCAGTTTAGGTGGGACAGTGAACACTGAAGCTTTCTTT. Its protein product is CASSLGGTVNTEAFF.

Points on this clone: A read error may explain this, as a much larger clone is one base away. Other DNA sequences in the sample encode the same CDR3. The V and J genes are TRBV2 and TRBJ1-2; maybe TRBD1 (6 bases). The CDR3 runs 12 residues. CDR1 and CDR2 (germline): SNHLY, FYNNEI. V lost 6 bases to trimming and J lost 4 bases, with 9 bases between them. The CDR3 loop reads CASSVQGYGYTF. The CDR3 DNA is TGTGCCAGCAGCGTACAGGGCTATGGCTACACCTTC.

The genes are TRBV2 and TRBJ1-2; 9 nucleotides line up with TRBD1. V lost 6 bases to trimming and J lost 5 bases; unmatched junction nucleotides: 7. The CDR3 is 14 residues long. Per germline, CDR1 SNHLY and CDR2 FYNNEI. The CDR3: CASRVRTGEYGYTF. DNA for the CDR3: TGTGCCAGCAGGGTCAGGACAGGGGAGTATGGCTACACCTTC.

This clone was picked up one time. This sequence joins TRBV13 and TRBJ2-7, with D uncertain. V dropped 2 bases and J dropped 2 bases, with 4 bases sitting between them. This CDR3 contains 12 residues. Per germline, CDR1 PRHDT and CDR2 FYEKMQ (reference sequence). The CDR3 coding sequence is TGTGCCAGCAGCTTAAGCCCCTACGAGCAGTACTTC. Amino acids: CASSLSPYEQYF.

The rearrangement joins TRBV4-3 to TRBJ2-7, with D maybe TRBD2 (6 bases). This CDR3 spans 20 amino acids. The V and J ends lost 4 bases and 2 bases respectively, with 30 bases between them. Germline V gene sequence: CDR1 LGHNA, CDR2 YSLEER. The DNA of the CDR3 is TGCGCCAGCAGCCGCAGAACAGTCGGGGTCGGGGACTCCCACACCTACGAGCAGTACTTC. As protein: CASSRRTVGVGDSHTYEQYF.

The CDR3: CSASYRGFYNEQFF. CDR3 bases: TGCAGTGCTAGTTACAGGGGTTTCTACAATGAGCAGTTCTTC. The genes are TRBV20-1 and TRBJ2-1; TRBD1 aligns across 7 bases. CDR3 length: 14 amino acids. Losses at the gene ends were 3 bases for V and 3 bases for J; bases not matched to a gene: 5. CDR1 is DFQATT and CDR2 is SNEGSKA in the germline V gene (reference sequence).

This chain connects TRBV19 to TRBJ1-1; D uncertain. Germline V gene data show CDR1 as LNHDA and CDR2 as SQIVND (reference sequence). The CDR3 extends over 13 amino acids. V shed 7 bases and J shed 3 bases, with 12 bases lying between them. DNA for the CDR3: TGTGCCAGTAAACCCCGACTCTACACTGAAGCTTTCTTT. The encoded protein is CASKPRLYTEAFF.

The chain couples TRBV7-6 to TRBJ2-6, with a tentative D call TRBD1 (5 bases). This CDR3 contains 21 residues. Between the trimmed V and J ends, which lost 2 bases and 0 bases, there was a span of 23 bases. Germline V lookup: CDR1 SGHVS, CDR2 FNYEAQ. The CDR3 DNA sequence: TGTGCCAGCAGCTTAACCGTAGCCGACAGCCTCTCAAGCTCTGGGGCCAACGTCCTGACTTTC. Protein sequence: CASSLTVADSLSSSGANVLTF.

The CDR3 coding sequence is TGTGCCAGCAGTGCGGGTATAACGAACACTGAAGCTTTCTTT. This gives the protein CASSAGITNTEAFF. The rearrangement links TRBV25-1 to TRBJ1-1; no definite D call. Germline assignment: CDR1 MGHDK and CDR2 SYGVNS. The V and J ends lost 4 bases and 1 base respectively, with 10 bases between them. The CDR3 is 14 residues long.

A single count supports this clone. The chain is built from TRBV2 and TRBJ2-3; tentatively, D is TRBD2 (6 bases). V was shortened by 9 bases and J by 1 base, with 14 bases between the two germline ends. Germline assignment: CDR1 SNHLY and CDR2 FYNNEI. This CDR3 has 14 residues. CDR3 DNA: TGTGCCAGTCGGAACGGGGGAGGCACAGATACGCAGTATTTT. The encoded protein is CASRNGGGTDTQYF.